The 9 T cell receptor beta chains in this list originate from one sample, sequenced in a study of human T cells and chemical hapten exposure. TCRdb used MiXCR to reprocess the RACE reads, holding one entry per CDR3 protein. The sample has more than 70,000 distinct CDR3 sequences, about 12% seen once; the top ten hold 3.5%. Time point noted: patch test 1, 2 weeks after DPC sensitization. Stated treatment: therapeutic diphenylcyclopropenone sensitization with weekly scalp DPC. Sequences were derived from whole blood, sampled in connection with sensitization to the hapten diphenylcyclopropenone (DPC). The receptors originated from a woman aged 60 to 75 with alopecia areata. Some clones in this sample may be carry-over from other donors' samples.

The rearrangement uses TRBV5-1 and TRBJ2-1; D may be TRBD2 (7 bases). V was shortened by 6 bases and J by 3 bases, with 19 bases between the two germline ends. The CDR3 is 16 residues long. Looked up from germline, CDR1 is SGHRS and CDR2 is YFSETQ. In DNA form, the CDR3 reads TGCGCCAGCACCCGGGGGGCAGACCAACACTACAATGAGCAGTTCTTC. Amino acids: CASTRGADQHYNEQFF.

This clonotype occurred many times. V gene TRBV7-6 combines with J gene TRBJ2-7; 12 nucleotides agree with TRBD1. Germline CDR1 is SGHVS and CDR2 is FNYEAQ. V shed 5 bases and J 3 bases; nucleotides not matched to a gene: 8. The length of the CDR3 is 16 residues. The CDR3 spells CASSIHRDRGRYEQYF. The CDR3 nucleotides read TGTGCCAGCAGCATACACCGGGACAGGGGGCGCTACGAGCAGTACTTC.

This chain links TRBV7-6 with TRBJ1-4; D is perhaps TRBD1 (6 bases). Germline V CDR1 and CDR2: SGHVS, FNYEAQ. Trimming took 1 base from V and 6 from J, leaving 15 bases between them. The CDR3 is 16 amino acids. Here the CDR3 reads CASSLGVAGEDEKLFF. CDR3 bases: TGTGCCAGCAGCTTAGGTGTGGCAGGGGAGGATGAAAAACTGTTTTTT.

This clonotype came up a few times. This chain connects TRBV2 to TRBJ1-1; tentatively, D is TRBD1 (5 bases). Trimming took off 6 bases at V and 1 base at J, with 9 bases between the two ends. Germline V gene sequence: CDR1 SNHLY, CDR2 FYNNEI. The CDR3 has 13 amino acids. CDR3 nucleotide sequence: TGTGCCAGCAGAAAGACAGAGAACACTGAAGCTTTCTTT. Its protein is CASRKTENTEAFF.

This chain connects TRBV5-5 to TRBJ1-4, with D hard to call. This CDR3 is 13 amino acids long. Germline V lookup: CDR1 SGHKS, CDR2 YYEKEE (reference sequence). V was clipped by 1 base and J by 6 bases, with 7 bases between them. The CDR3 nucleotides are TGTGCCAGCAGCTTGTTTCCGGATGAAAAACTGTTTTTT. Its translation is CASSLFPDEKLFF. The full variable domain, rest sourced from reference TRBV5-5 and TRBJ1-4, is DAGVTQSPTHLIKTRGQQVTLRCSPISGHKSVSWYQQVLGQGPQFIFQYYEKEERGRGNFPDRFSARQFPNYSSELNVNALLLGDSALYLCASSLFPDEKLFFGSGTQLSVL.

This clonotype was seen a handful of times. It is unclear where the CDR3 begins or ends on the DNA, so no DNA is shown, and the CDR3 is as TCRdb lists it. The gene calls are TRBV20-1 and TRBJ2-7; whether TRBD1, the table's D call, matches the DNA was not checked. Germline V gene data show CDR1 as DFQATT and CDR2 as SNEGSKA (reference sequence). From its first to its last residue, the CDR3 has 15 amino acids. CDR3 protein: CSARDPSGRAYEQYF.

This clonotype was recorded many times. The V call is TRBV11-2, the J call TRBJ2-5; D unclear. V was cut by 1 base and J by 5 bases, with 11 bases left in between. The CDR3 contains 14 residues. The V gene's germline CDR1 is SGHAT and CDR2 FQNNGV. CDR3 sequence (DNA): TGTGCCAGCAGCTTAGGACGGGCCGGCGAGACCCAGTACTTC. Protein: CASSLGRAGETQYF.

The chain is built from TRBV10-3 and TRBJ1-1; TRBD1 matches at 7 bases. This CDR3 comprises 14 residues. V was clipped by 3 bases and J by 4 bases; unmatched bases: 5. CDR1 is ENHRY and CDR2 is SYGVKD in the germline V gene. The CDR3 DNA follows: TGTGCCATCAGTGATAAGCACAGGGGCACTGAAGCTTTCTTT. Translation: CAISDKHRGTEAFF.

V and J are TRBV5-6 and TRBJ2-7, with D perhaps matching TRBD1 or TRBD2 (5 bases each). The CDR3 totals 14 residues. Germline CDR1 is SGHDT and CDR2 is YYEEEE. Trimming left V 3 bases short and J 0 bases short, with 10 bases between. The CDR3, as DNA: TGTGCCAGCAGCTGGGGGACGGTCTCCTACGAGCAGTACTTC. Protein product: CASSWGTVSYEQYF.